The 3 T cell receptor beta chains listed next were all sequenced from one sample in a study of shared clonotypes between healthy human individuals (dated by TCRdb to between 2020 and 2021). Library preparation used the immunoSEQ multiplex PCR assay. This immuneACCESS table, as held by TCRdb, lists in-frame sequences with V and J called but not all clones. Of the missing ones, under half trace to an unresolved V gene in checked studies; the others have no known cause. The sample table records about 1.5 million clones; under 99% of these occur just once. The ten largest clones represent roughly 0.45% of the sample. Sequencing was done on a sample of naive CD4+ T cells sorted from blood. The intended sense of this specimen's cell subset or site label: CD45RA+ positively selected. The receptors originated from a man aged 25-45 years in good health.

The chain combines TRBV6-6 with TRBJ2-3, with 10 bases that match TRBD1. This CDR3 spans 14 amino acids. The V gene end was trimmed by 7 bases and the J gene end by 7 bases; junction bases not matched to a gene: 8. CDR1 and CDR2 from the germline V gene are MNHNY and SVGAGI (reference sequence). The CDR3 protein is CASTWGQGIHTQYF. Here the CDR3 DNA reads TGTGCCAGCACTTGGGGACAGGGGATACATACGCAGTATTTT.

The CDR3, as DNA: TGTGCCAGTACTTCTAGCCCGAACACCGGGGAGCTGTTTTTT. This codes for CASTSSPNTGELFF. The V gene is TRBV19, the J gene TRBJ2-2; perhaps TRBD2 as D (5 bases). V shed 7 bases and J shed 0 bases, with 9 bases lying between them. The CDR3 totals 14 residues. The germline V gene encodes CDR1 LNHDA and CDR2 SQIVND (reference sequence). Looking up the rest from reference TRBV19 and TRBJ2-2 gives the full variable domain: DGGITQSPKYLFRKEGQNVTLSCEQNLNHDAMYWYRQDPGQGLRLIYYSQIVNDFQKGDIAEGYSVSREKKESFPLTVTSAQKNPTAFYLCASTSSPNTGELFFGEGSRLTVL.

The gene calls are TRBV7-2 and TRBJ1-2; D call uncertain. Trimming left V 6 bases short and J 2 bases short, with 13 bases between. The germline gives CDR1 SGHTA, CDR2 FQGNSA. This CDR3 comprises 14 residues. CDR3: CASRKAVNNYGYTF. The CDR3 DNA follows: TGTGCCAGCAGGAAAGCGGTCAACAACTATGGCTACACCTTC.